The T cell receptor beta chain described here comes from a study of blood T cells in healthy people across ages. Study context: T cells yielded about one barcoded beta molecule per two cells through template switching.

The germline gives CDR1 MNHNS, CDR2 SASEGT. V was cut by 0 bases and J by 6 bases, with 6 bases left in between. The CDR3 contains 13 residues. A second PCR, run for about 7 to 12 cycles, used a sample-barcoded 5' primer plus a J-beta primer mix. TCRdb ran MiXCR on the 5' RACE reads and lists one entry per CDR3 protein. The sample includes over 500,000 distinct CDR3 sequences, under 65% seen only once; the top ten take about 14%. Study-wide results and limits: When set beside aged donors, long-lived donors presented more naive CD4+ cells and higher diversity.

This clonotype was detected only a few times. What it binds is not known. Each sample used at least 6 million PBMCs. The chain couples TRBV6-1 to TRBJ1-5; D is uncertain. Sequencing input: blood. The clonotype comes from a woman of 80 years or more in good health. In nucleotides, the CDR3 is TGTGCCAGCAGTGAAGCGCCTGGTCAGCCCCAGCATTTT. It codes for CASSEAPGQPQHF.